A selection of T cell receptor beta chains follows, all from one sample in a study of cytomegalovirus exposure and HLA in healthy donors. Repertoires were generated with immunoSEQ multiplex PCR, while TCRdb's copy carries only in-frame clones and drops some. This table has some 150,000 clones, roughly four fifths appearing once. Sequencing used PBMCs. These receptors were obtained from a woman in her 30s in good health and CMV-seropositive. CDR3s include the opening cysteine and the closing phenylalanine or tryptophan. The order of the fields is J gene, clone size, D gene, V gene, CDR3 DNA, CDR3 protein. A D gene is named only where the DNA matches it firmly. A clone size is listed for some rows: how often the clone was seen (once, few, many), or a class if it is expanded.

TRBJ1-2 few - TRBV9 TGTGCCAGCAGCGTAGCAGGGTATGGCGGCTACACCTTC CASSVAGYGGYTF
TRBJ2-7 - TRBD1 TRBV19 TGTGCCAGTAGTATCTGGGAACAGGGGGCTTTGGAGCAGTACTTC CASSIWEQGALEQYF
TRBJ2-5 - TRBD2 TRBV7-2 TGTGCCAGCAGCACACAGCGGGGGCGACAAGAGACCCAGTACTTC CASSTQRGRQETQYF
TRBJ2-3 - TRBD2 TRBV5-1 TGCGCCAGCAGCTCTACGATCGGGACTAGCGGGGTCACAGATACGCAGTATTTT CASSSTIGTSGVTDTQYF
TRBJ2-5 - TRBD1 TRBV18 TGTGCCAGCTCACGACTACGGACAGGGCAGCAGACCCAGTACTTC CASSRLRTGQQTQYF
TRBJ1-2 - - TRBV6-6 TGTGCCAGCAGTTACTCGACCGGCAGGGACTATGGCTACACCTTC CASSYSTGRDYGYTF
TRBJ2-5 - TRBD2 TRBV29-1 TGCAGCGCCCTAGCGGGGCAAGAGACCCAGTACTTC CSALAGQETQYF
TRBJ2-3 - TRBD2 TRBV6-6 TGTGCCAGTACGTGGCGGGGGTCAGATACGCAGTATTTT CASTWRGSDTQYF
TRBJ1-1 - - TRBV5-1 TGCGCCAGCAGCTTACAGGAGAACACTGAAGCTTTCTTT CASSLQENTEAFF
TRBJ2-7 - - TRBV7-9 TGTGCCAGCAGCCGAGGGGGGGTTGCCTACGAGCAGTACTTC CASSRGGVAYEQYF
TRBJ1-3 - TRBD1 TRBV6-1 TGTGCCAGCAGTGAGACAGGGGCCCTCTCTGGAAACACCATATATTTT CASSETGALSGNTIYF
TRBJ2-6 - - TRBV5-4 TGTGCCAGCAGCCTAAGGACTTCTGGGGCCAACGTCCTGACTTTC CASSLRTSGANVLTF
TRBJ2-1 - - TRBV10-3 TGTGCCATCAAGCGCTCCCAGTCCCTCAATGAGCAGTTCTTC CAIKRSQSLNEQFF
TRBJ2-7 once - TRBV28 TGTGCCAGCAGTCAGGGGTCCTACGAGCAGTACTTC CASSQGSYEQYF
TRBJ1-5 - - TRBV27 TGTGCCAGCAGTTCCCATAATCAGCCCCAGCATTTT CASSSHNQPQHF
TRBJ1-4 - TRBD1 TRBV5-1 TGCGCCAGCAGCTTGTACGGGACAGATGAAAAACTGTTTTTT CASSLYGTDEKLFF
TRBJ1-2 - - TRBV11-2 TGTGCCAGCAGACCTATCGCCTTGGGGCAGTATCCTAACTATGGCTACACCTTC CASRPIALGQYPNYGYTF
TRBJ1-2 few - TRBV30 TGTGCCTGGAGTGTAGGGACATGGACCTTC CAWSVGTWTF
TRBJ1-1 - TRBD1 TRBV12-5 TGTGCTAGTGCCCTAGGACAGGCTGAAGCTTTCTTT CASALGQAEAFF
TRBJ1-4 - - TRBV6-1 TGTGCCAGCAGTGCGACAGTTGCAACTAATGAAAAACTGTTTTTT CASSATVATNEKLFF
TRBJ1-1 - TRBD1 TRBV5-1 TGCGCCAGCAGCTTACAATGGGACAGGAACACTGAAGCTTTCTTT CASSLQWDRNTEAFF